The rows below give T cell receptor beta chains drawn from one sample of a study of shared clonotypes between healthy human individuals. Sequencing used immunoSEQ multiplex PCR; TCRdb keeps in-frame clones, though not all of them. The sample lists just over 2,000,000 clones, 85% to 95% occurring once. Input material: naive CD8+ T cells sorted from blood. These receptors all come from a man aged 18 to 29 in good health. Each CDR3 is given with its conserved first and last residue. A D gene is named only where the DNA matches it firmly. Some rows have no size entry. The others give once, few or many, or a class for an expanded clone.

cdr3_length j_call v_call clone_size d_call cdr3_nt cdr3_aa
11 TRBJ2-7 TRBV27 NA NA TGTGCCACGAAGGGTTTCCACGAGCAGTACTTC CATKGFHEQYF
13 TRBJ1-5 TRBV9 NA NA TGTGCCAGCAGTGCGGACGGAAATCAGCCCCAGCATTTT CASSADGNQPQHF
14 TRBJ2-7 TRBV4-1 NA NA TGCGCCAGCAGCCTGAACAGGGGGGGGTACGAGCAGTACTTC CASSLNRGGYEQYF
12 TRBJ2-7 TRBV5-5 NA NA TGTGCCAGCAGCAAGGCCGGTCACGAGCAGTACTTC CASSKAGHEQYF
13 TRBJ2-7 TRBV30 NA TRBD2 TGTGCCTGGAGTGTCGGCGGGAGTTACGAGCAGTACTTC CAWSVGGSYEQYF
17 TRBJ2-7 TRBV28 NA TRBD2 TGTGCCAGCAGTTTTATAGTGAAAGGGACTAGCGGCTACGAGCAGTACTTC CASSFIVKGTSGYEQYF
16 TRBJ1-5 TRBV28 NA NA TGTGCCAGCAGGCCCAAGACGGAATATAGCAATCAGCCCCAGCATTTT CASRPKTEYSNQPQHF
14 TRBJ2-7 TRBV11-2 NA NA TGTGCCAGCAGCCTCTCGGGGCCTACCTACGAGCAGTACTTC CASSLSGPTYEQYF
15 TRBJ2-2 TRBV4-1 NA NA TGCGCCAGCTTGGACGTACAGGGTATCTCCGGGGAGCTGTTTTTT CASLDVQGISGELFF
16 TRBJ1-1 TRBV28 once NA TGTGCCAGCAGTTCCACTGTCGGGGGATTAAACACTGAAGCTTTCTTT CASSSTVGGLNTEAFF
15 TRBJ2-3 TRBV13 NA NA TGTGCCAGCAGCTCCTGGACGGGAAGCACAGATACGCAGTATTTT CASSSWTGSTDTQYF
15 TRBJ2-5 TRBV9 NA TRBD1 TGTGCCAGCAGCGCCCGGGACAGGCAGGAAGAGACCCAGTACTTC CASSARDRQEETQYF
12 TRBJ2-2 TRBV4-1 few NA TGCGCCAGCAGCCATAACACCGGGGAGCTGTTTTTT CASSHNTGELFF
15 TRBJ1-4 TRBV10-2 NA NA TGCGCCAGCAGTGAGGTCTTGTCTTGGGGCGAAAAACTGTTTTTT CASSEVLSWGEKLFF
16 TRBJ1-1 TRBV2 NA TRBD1 TGTGCCAGCAGCGACCCGGGACAGGGGATTCGCACTGAAGCTTTCTTT CASSDPGQGIRTEAFF
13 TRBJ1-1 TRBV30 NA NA TGTGCCTGGGCTACTTGGGAGGTCACTGAAGCTTTCTTT CAWATWEVTEAFF
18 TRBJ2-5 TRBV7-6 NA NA TGTGCCAGCAGCTTAGAGATCGGAGGGCAGGGGGTCCAAGAGACCCAGTACTTC CASSLEIGGQGVQETQYF
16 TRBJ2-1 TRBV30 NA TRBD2 TGTGCCTGGAGTGTACTTCTGGGGGAGGGCACAAATGAGCAGTTCTTC CAWSVLLGEGTNEQFF
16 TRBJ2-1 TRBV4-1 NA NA TGCGCCAGCAGCCTGCTTGGAGGGGCTATTGACAATGAGCAGTTCTTC CASSLLGGAIDNEQFF
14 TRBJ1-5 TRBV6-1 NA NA TGTGCCAGCAGGGTACAGGGAGTTCAACAGCCCCAGCATTTT CASRVQGVQQPQHF
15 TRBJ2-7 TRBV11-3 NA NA TGTGCCAGCAGCTTAGCCTCGGGTCCCGCCTACGAGCAGTACTTC CASSLASGPAYEQYF
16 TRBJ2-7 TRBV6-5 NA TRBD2 TGTGCCAGCAGTTCGATCTCCCTAGCGGGGAGGTACGAGCAGTACTTC CASSSISLAGRYEQYF
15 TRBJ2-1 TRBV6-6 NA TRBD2 TGTGCCAGCAGCCCTGTGCTAGCGGGCACCAATGAGCAGTTCTTC CASSPVLAGTNEQFF
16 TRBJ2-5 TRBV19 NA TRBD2 TGTGCCAGTAGTACCCCGGGACTATTATACCAAGAGACCCAGTACTTC CASSTPGLLYQETQYF
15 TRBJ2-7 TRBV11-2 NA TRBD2 TGTGCCAGCAGCTTAGTACTAGCGGGGGGGTACGAGCAGTACTTC CASSLVLAGGYEQYF
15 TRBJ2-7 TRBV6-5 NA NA TGTGCCAGCCTCCAGGGAGGAGGGGGCTCCTACGAGCAGTACTTC CASLQGGGGSYEQYF
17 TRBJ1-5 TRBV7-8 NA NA TGTGCCAGCAGCTTAGCCCTGGGAGGGGCGGTGGATCAGCCCCAGCATTTT CASSLALGGAVDQPQHF
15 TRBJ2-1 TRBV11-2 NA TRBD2 TGTGCCAGCAGCTCTCTTAGCGGGATTTACAATGAGCAGTTCTTC CASSSLSGIYNEQFF
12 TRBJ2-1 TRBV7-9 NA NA TGTGCCAGCAGCTTAACAGAAAATGAGCAGTTCTTC CASSLTENEQFF
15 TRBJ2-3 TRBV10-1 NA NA TGCGCCAGCAGTGCCACCGGATTCCTCACAGATACGCAGTATTTT CASSATGFLTDTQYF
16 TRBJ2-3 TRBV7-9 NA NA TGTGCCAGCAGCTTCGCAGGCCAGGCGAGCACAGATACGCAGTATTTT CASSFAGQASTDTQYF
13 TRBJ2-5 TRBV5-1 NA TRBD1 TGCGCCAGCGGGGACAGGGAGACAGAGACCCAGTACTTC CASGDRETETQYF
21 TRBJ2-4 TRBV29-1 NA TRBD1 TGCAGCGTTACCCCGGTCCAGGTATCCCCAGGACAGGGTGGTGGCAAAAACATTCAGTACTTC CSVTPVQVSPGQGGGKNIQYF
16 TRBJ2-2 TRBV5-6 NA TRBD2 TGTGCCAGCAGCTTGGGGGGACTAGCGGGCCCCGGGGAGCTGTTTTTT CASSLGGLAGPGELFF
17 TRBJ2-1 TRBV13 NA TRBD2 TGTGCCAGCAGCTTCCTTAGCGGGGGGAGCTCCTACAATGAGCAGTTCTTC CASSFLSGGSSYNEQFF
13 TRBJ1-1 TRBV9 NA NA TGTGCCAGCAGCGTAGAATCGGGCACTGAAGCTTTCTTT CASSVESGTEAFF
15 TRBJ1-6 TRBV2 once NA TGTGCCAGTAAGACAGACAGCTCCTATAATTCACCCCTCCACTTT CASKTDSSYNSPLHF
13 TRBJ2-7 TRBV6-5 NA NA TGTGCCAGCAGTTACCACCCAACCTACGAGCAGTACTTC CASSYHPTYEQYF
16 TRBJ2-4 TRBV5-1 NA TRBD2 TGCGCCAGCAGCTATATAGCGGGAGGGCCCAAAAACATTCAGTACTTC CASSYIAGGPKNIQYF
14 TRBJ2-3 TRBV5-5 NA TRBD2 TGTGCCAGCAGCTTGTCCGGGGGGTCCGATACGCAGTATTTT CASSLSGGSDTQYF
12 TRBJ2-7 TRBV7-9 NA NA TGTGCCAGCAGCTTAGAACAGTACGAGCAGTACTTC CASSLEQYEQYF
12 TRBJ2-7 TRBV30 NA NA TGTGCCTGGACATTTGGCTCGGCCGAGCAGTACTTC CAWTFGSAEQYF
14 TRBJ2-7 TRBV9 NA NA TGTGCCAGCAGCCCAGTGGGATTCTCCTACGAGCAGTACTTC CASSPVGFSYEQYF
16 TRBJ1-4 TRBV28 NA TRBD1 TGTGCCAGCAGTCAGGACAGGGAAGGTACTAATGAAAAACTGTTTTTT CASSQDREGTNEKLFF